The clone carrying this T cell receptor (beta chain) is judged medium-sized. TCRdb's table, derived via immunoSEQ multiplex PCR, lists solely in-frame clones and lacks some. The repertoire holds roughly 80,000 clones, around 92% seen once, with around 1.4% in the top ten. Germline-derived CDR1 and CDR2 are DFQATT and SNEGSKA (reference sequence). The CDR3 is 9 amino acids. V was cut by 6 bases and J by 8 bases, with 5 bases left in between. The data stem from a study of T cell changes during pregnancy in multiple sclerosis. The sequences come from peripheral blood, collected before pregnancy. This clonotype was obtained from a female donor with multiple sclerosis, enrolled in a pregnancy study. The J gene is TRBJ1-5, the V gene TRBV20-1; D gene unclear. In DNA, the CDR3 is TGCAGTGCCGGGGAGCCCCAGCATTTT. The encoded protein is CSAGEPQHF.